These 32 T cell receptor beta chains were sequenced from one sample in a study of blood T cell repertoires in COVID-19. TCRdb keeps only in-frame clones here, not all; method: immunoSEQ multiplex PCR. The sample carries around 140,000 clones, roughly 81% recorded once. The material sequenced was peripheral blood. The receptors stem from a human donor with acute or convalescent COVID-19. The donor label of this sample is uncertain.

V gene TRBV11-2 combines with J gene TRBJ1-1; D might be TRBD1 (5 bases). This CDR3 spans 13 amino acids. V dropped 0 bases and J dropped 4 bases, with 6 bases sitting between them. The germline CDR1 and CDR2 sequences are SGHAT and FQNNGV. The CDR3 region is CASSLDGGTEAFF. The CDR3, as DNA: TGTGCCAGCAGCTTAGACGGGGGCACTGAAGCTTTCTTT.

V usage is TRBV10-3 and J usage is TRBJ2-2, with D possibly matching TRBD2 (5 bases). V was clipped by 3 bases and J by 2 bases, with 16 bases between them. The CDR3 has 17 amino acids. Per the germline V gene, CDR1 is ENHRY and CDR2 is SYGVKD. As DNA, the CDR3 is TGTGCCATCAGTGATTCCGGACTTTTCTTTAACACCGGGGAGCTGTTTTTT. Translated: CAISDSGLFFNTGELFF.

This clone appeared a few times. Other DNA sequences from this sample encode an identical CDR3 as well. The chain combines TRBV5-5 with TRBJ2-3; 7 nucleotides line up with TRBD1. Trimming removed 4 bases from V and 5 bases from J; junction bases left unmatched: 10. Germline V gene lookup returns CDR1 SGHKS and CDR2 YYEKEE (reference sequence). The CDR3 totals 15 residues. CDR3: CASSQTDRVEDTQYF. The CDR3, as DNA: TGTGCCAGCAGCCAGACCGACAGGGTGGAAGATACGCAGTATTTT. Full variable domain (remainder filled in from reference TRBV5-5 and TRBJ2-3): DAGVTQSPTHLIKTRGQQVTLRCSPISGHKSVSWYQQVLGQGPQFIFQYYEKEERGRGNFPDRFSARQFPNYSSELNVNALLLGDSALYLCASSQTDRVEDTQYFGPGTRLTVL.

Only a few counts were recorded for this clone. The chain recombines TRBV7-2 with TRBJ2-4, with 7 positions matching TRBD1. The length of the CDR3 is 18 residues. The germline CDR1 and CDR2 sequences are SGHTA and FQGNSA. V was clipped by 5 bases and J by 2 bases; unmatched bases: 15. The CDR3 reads CASSPGTATVLTKNIQYF. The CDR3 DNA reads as TGTGCCAGCAGCCCAGGGACAGCAACCGTATTGACCAAAAACATTCAGTACTTC.

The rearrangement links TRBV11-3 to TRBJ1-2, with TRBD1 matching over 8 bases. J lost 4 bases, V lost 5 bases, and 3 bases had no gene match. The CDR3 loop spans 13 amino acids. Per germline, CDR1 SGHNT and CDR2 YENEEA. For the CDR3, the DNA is TGTGCCAGCAGCAAAACAGGGGGCTATGGCTACACCTTC. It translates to CASSKTGGYGYTF.

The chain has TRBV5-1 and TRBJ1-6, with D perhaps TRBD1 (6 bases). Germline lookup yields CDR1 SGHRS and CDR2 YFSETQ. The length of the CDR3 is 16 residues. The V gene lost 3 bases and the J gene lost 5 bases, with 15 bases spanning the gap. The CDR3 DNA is TGCGCCAGCAGCTCCAGGGGCGTTCGGGATAATTCACCCCTCCACTTT. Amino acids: CASSSRGVRDNSPLHF.

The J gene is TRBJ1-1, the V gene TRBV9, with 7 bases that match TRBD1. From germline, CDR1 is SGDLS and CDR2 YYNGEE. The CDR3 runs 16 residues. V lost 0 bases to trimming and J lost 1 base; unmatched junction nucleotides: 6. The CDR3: CASSVDPGGGNTEAFF. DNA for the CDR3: TGTGCCAGCAGCGTAGATCCAGGGGGAGGGAACACTGAAGCTTTCTTT.

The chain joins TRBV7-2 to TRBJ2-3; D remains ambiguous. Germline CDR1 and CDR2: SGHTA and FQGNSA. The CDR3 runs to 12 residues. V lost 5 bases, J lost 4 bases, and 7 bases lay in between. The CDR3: CASSLYPDTQYF. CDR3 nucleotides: TGTGCCAGCAGCCTCTATCCAGATACGCAGTATTTT.

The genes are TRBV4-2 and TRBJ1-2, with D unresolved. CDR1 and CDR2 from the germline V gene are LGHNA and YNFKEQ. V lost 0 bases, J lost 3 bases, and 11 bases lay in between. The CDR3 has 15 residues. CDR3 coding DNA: TGTGCCAGCAGCCAAGATTACACCCGGGACTATGGCTACACCTTC. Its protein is CASSQDYTRDYGYTF.

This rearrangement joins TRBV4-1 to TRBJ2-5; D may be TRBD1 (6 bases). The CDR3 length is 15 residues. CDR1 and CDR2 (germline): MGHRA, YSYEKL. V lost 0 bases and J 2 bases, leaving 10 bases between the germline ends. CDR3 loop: CASSQEDREQETQYF. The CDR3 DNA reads TGCGCCAGCAGCCAAGAGGACAGAGAGCAAGAGACCCAGTACTTC.

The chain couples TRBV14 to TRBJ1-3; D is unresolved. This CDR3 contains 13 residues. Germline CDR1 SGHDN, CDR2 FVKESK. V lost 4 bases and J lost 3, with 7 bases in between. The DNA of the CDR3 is TGTGCCAGCAGCCCGCGGTATGGAAACACCATATATTTT. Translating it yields CASSPRYGNTIYF.

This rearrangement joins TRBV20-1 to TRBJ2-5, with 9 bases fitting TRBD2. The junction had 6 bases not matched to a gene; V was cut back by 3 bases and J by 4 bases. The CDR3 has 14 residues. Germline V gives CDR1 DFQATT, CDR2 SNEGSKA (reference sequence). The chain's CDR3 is CSASSGSKAETQYF. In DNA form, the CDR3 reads TGCAGTGCTAGTAGCGGGAGTAAGGCAGAGACCCAGTACTTC.

In nucleotides, the CDR3 is TGTGCCAGTAACCCTGGACAGGACAACTCCTACAATGAGCAGTTCTTC. Translation gives CASNPGQDNSYNEQFF. The gene calls are TRBV19 and TRBJ2-1, with 7 bases lining up with TRBD1. V was clipped by 7 bases and J by 0 bases; unmatched bases: 9. Germline V CDR1 and CDR2: LNHDA, SQIVND (reference sequence). The CDR3 covers 16 residues.

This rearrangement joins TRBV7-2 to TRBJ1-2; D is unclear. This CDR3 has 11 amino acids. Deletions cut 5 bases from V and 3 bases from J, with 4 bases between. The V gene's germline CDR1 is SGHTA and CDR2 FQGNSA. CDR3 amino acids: CASSPDYGYTF. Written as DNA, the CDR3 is TGTGCCAGCAGCCCCGACTATGGCTACACCTTC.

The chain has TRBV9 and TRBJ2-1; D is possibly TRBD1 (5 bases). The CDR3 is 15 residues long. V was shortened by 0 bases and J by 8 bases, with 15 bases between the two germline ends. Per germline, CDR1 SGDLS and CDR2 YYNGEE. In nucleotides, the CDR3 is TGTGCCAGCAGCGTAGGGTGGGATAGGGGCGATGAGCAGTTCTTC. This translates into CASSVGWDRGDEQFF.

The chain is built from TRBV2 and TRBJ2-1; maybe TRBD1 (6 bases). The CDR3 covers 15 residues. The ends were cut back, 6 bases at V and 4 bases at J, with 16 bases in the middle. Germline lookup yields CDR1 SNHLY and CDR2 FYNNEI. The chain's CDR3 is CASRRTGQMYNEQFF. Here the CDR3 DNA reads TGTGCCAGCAGGAGGACTGGACAGATGTACAATGAGCAGTTCTTC.

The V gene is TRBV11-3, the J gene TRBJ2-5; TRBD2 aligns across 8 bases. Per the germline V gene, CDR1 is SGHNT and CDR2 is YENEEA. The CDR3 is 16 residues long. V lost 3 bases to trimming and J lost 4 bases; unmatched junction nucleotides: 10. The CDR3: CASSFGGGTPGETQYF. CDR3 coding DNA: TGTGCCAGCAGCTTCGGCGGGGGGACACCAGGAGAGACCCAGTACTTC.

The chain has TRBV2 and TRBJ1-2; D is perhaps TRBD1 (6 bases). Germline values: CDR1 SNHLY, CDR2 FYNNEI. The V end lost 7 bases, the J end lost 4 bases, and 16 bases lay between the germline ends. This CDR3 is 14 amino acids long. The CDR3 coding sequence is TGTGCCAGCACAGTCCAGGGGCCGATCTATGGCTACACCTTC. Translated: CASTVQGPIYGYTF.

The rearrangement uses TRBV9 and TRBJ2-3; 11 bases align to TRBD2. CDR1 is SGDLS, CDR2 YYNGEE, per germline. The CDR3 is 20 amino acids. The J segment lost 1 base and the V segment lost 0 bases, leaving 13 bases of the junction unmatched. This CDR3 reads CASSVGTRLAGGFGTDTQYF. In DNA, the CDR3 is TGTGCCAGCAGCGTAGGGACGAGGCTAGCGGGAGGATTCGGCACAGATACGCAGTATTTT.

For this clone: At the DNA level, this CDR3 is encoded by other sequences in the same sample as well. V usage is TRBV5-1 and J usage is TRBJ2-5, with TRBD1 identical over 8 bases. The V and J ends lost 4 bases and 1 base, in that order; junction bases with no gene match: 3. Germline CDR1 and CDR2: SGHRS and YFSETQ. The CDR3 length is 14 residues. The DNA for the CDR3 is TGCGCCAGCAGCCGTGGACAGGGCCAAGAGACCCAGTACTTC. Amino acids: CASSRGQGQETQYF.

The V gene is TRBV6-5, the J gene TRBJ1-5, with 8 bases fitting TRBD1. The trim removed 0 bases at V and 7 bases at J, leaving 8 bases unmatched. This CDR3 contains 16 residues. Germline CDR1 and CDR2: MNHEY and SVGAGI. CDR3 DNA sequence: TGTGCCAGCAGTTACTCCGGGACAGGTAACGGCCAGCCCCAGCATTTT. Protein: CASSYSGTGNGQPQHF.

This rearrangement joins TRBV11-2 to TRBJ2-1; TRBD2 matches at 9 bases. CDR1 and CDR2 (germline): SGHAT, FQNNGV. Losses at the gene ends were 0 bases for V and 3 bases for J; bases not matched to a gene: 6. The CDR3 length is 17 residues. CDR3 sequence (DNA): TGTGCCAGCAGCTTAGAGGAGGCTAGCGGGGTCTACAATGAGCAGTTCTTC. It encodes CASSLEEASGVYNEQFF.

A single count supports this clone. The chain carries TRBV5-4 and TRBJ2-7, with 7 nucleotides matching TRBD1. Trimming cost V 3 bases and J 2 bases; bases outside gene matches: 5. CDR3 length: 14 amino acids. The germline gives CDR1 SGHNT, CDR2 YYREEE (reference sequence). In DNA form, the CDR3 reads TGTGCCAGCAGCTCCTGGACAGGAGCCTACGAGCAGTACGTC. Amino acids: CASSSWTGAYEQYV.

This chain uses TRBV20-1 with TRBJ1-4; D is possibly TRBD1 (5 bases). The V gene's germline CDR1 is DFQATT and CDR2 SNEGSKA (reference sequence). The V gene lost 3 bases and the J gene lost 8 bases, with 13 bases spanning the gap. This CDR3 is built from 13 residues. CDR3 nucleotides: TGCAGTGCTAGTTCAGGGTTAGGGGAAAAACTGTTTTTT. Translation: CSASSGLGEKLFF.

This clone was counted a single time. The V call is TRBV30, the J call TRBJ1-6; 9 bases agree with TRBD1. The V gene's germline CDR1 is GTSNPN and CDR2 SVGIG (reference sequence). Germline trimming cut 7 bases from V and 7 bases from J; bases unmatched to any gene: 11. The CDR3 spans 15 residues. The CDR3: CALQTGGAGNSPLHF. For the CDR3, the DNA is TGTGCCTTACAAACAGGGGGCGCGGGCAATTCACCCCTCCACTTT.

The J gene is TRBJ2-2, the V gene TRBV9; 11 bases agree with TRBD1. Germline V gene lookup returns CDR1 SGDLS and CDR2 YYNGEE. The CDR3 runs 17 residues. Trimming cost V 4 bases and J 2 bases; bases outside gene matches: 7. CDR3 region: CASSTRDRGVNTGELFF. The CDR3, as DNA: TGTGCCAGCAGCACCCGGGACAGGGGGGTCAACACCGGGGAGCTGTTTTTT.

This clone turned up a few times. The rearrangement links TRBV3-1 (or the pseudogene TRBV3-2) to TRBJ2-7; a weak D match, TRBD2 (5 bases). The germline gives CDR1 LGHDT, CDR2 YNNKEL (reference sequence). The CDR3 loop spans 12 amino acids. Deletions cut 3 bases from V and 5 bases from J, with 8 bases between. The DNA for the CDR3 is TGTGCCAGCAGCCACGCCGGGAACGAGCAGTACTTC. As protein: CASSHAGNEQYF.

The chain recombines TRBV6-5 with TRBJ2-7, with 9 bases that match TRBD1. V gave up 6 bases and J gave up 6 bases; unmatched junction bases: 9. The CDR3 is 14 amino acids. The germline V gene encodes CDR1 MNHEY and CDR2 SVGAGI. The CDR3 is CASRTGTGKVEQYF. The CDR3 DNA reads TGTGCCAGCAGAACCGGGACAGGGAAGGTCGAGCAGTACTTC.

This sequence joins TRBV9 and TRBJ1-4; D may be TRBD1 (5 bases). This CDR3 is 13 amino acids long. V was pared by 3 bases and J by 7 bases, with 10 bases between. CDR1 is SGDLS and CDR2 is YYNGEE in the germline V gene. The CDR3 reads CASSARGTEKLFF. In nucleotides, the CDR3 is TGTGCCAGCAGCGCCCGGGGGACTGAAAAACTGTTTTTT.

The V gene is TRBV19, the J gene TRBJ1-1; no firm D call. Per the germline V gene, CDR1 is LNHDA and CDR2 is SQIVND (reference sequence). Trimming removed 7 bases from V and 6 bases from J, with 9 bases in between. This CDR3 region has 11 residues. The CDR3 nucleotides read TGTGCCAGTACCTCGGGTCCTGAAGCTTTCTTT. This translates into CASTSGPEAFF.

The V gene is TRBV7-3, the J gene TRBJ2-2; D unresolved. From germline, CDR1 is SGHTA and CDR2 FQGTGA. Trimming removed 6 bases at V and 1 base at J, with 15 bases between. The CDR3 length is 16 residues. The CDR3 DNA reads TGTGCCAGCAGTCCTTCCAATAGAAGGAACACCGGGGAGCTGTTTTTT. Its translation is CASSPSNRRNTGELFF.

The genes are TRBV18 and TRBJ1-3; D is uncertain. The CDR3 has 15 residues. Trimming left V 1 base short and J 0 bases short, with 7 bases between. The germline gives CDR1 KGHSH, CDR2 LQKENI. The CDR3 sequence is CASSPLQDSGNTIYF. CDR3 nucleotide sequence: TGTGCCAGCTCACCACTGCAGGACTCTGGAAACACCATATATTTT.